The present T cell receptor beta chain was sequenced within a study of blood T cell repertoires in COVID-19. Germline CDR1 reads LGHNA; CDR2 reads YNFKEQ. This CDR3 is 14 amino acids long. V lost 7 bases, J lost 4 bases, and 16 bases lay in between. Profiling relied on immunoSEQ multiplex PCR, and the TCRdb table lists in-frame clones only, not all of them. The sample lists 130,000 or so clones; 86% were seen once. The sample comprised peripheral blood. The chain employs TRBV4-2 and TRBJ1-1; TRBD1 is a possible D gene (6 bases). This receptor was taken from a man aged 40-55 years with acute or convalescent COVID-19. This CDR3 is CASTTPGAATEAFF. CDR3 coding DNA: TGTGCCAGCACCACCCCAGGGGCGGCCACTGAAGCTTTCTTT.